These T cell receptor beta chains were read from a single sample in a study of control samples from healthy donors and cancer patients. Assay used: immunoSEQ multiplex PCR; TCRdb lists only in-frame clones, some missing. This table has 25,000 to 35,000 clones, around 87% appearing once. Material for sequencing was PBMCs. These TCRs come from a woman aged 40 to 50 with lung cancer. Both conserved end residues are part of each CDR3. The order of the fields is CDR3 protein, CDR3 DNA, J gene, D gene, clone size, V gene. The D gene is left open where the match is weak. Expanded clones are given a class, and other clones once, few, many or no size at all.

CDR3: CASSLEGRGNSPLHF; DNA: TGTGCCAGCAGCTTAGAAGGCAGGGGGAATTCACCCCTCCACTTT; J: TRBJ1-6; D: TRBD1; size: -; V: TRBV7-9
CDR3: CASSSGTSGRQETQYF; DNA: TGTGCCAGCAGCTCAGGGACTAGCGGAAGACAAGAGACCCAGTACTTC; J: TRBJ2-5; D: TRBD2; size: -; V: TRBV7-8
CDR3: CASSQERDQPQHF; DNA: TGTGCCAGCAGCCAAGAACGCGATCAGCCCCAGCATTTT; J: TRBJ1-5; D: -; size: -; V: TRBV14
CDR3: CASSKNSNYGYTF; DNA: TGTGCCAGCAGTAAGAACTCGAACTATGGCTACACCTTC; J: TRBJ1-2; D: -; size: -; V: TRBV6-5
CDR3: CASAPGLAKETQYF; DNA: TGTGCCAGCGCCCCGGGACTAGCGAAAGAGACCCAGTACTTC; J: TRBJ2-5; D: TRBD2; size: -; V: TRBV6-5
CDR3: CASSYSGLADSDTQYF; DNA: TGTGCCAGCAGTTACTCGGGACTAGCGGATTCAGATACGCAGTATTTT; J: TRBJ2-3; D: TRBD2; size: -; V: TRBV6-2/TRBV6-3
CDR3: CASSKRTGRTYGYTF; DNA: TGTGCCAGCAGTAAGAGGACAGGGCGAACCTATGGCTACACCTTC; J: TRBJ1-2; D: TRBD1; size: -; V: TRBV6-2/TRBV6-3
CDR3: CASSPWDRGYNSPLHF; DNA: TGTGCCAGCTCACCTTGGGACAGGGGCTATAATTCACCCCTCCACTTT; J: TRBJ1-6; D: TRBD1; size: -; V: TRBV18
CDR3: CASTDRGRNNEKLFF; DNA: TGTGCCAGTACCGATAGGGGACGGAATAATGAAAAACTGTTTTTT; J: TRBJ1-4; D: -; size: -; V: TRBV19
CDR3: CASSLGSFPSVGNTIYF; DNA: TGTGCCAGCAGCCTAGGCTCGTTCCCATCTGTTGGAAACACCATATATTTT; J: TRBJ1-3; D: -; size: -; V: TRBV7-8
CDR3: CASSEGTGVGQPQHF; DNA: TGTGCCAGCAGTGAAGGGACAGGAGTAGGTCAGCCCCAGCATTTT; J: TRBJ1-5; D: TRBD1; size: -; V: TRBV4-2
CDR3: CALGQGGTEAFF; DNA: TGTGCATTGGGACAGGGGGGCACTGAAGCTTTCTTT; J: TRBJ1-1; D: TRBD1; size: few; V: TRBV28
CDR3: CAWSTGTGGNTIYF; DNA: TGTGCCTGGAGTACCGGGACAGGTGGAAACACCATATATTTT; J: TRBJ1-3; D: TRBD1; size: -; V: TRBV30
CDR3: CASSVQGASYNEQFF; DNA: TGTGCCAGCAGCGTACAGGGGGCATCCTACAATGAGCAGTTCTTC; J: TRBJ2-1; D: TRBD1; size: -; V: TRBV9
CDR3: CASSEAGQYDEKLFF; DNA: TGTGCCAGCAGTGAAGCAGGACAGTACGATGAAAAACTGTTTTTT; J: TRBJ1-4; D: -; size: -; V: TRBV2
CDR3: CASSYSPSGDTGELFF; DNA: TGTGCCAGCAGTTACTCCCCTAGCGGGGACACCGGGGAGCTGTTTTTT; J: TRBJ2-2; D: TRBD2; size: -; V: TRBV6-5
CDR3: CASSQAPGIYEQYF; DNA: TGTGCCAGCAGCCAAGCCCCGGGGATCTACGAGCAGTACTTC; J: TRBJ2-7; D: -; size: -; V: TRBV6-5
CDR3: CASSEYPDISNSPLHF; DNA: TGTGCCAGCAGTGAATACCCGGACATCTCAAATTCACCCCTCCACTTT; J: TRBJ1-6; D: -; size: -; V: TRBV2
CDR3: CASSLRSLGTQYF; DNA: TGTGCCAGCAGTTTAAGGTCCCTTGGTACGCAGTATTTT; J: TRBJ2-3; D: -; size: -; V: TRBV12-3/TRBV12-4
CDR3: CASSPTGGLGYTF; DNA: TGTGCCAGCAGCCCGACAGGGGGCCTTGGCTACACCTTC; J: TRBJ1-2; D: TRBD1; size: once; V: TRBV6-2/TRBV6-3
CDR3: CASSRTGGRSYGYTF; DNA: TGTGCCAGCAGTCGGACAGGGGGCAGGAGCTATGGCTACACCTTC; J: TRBJ1-2; D: TRBD1; size: few; V: TRBV6-5
CDR3: CASSIGTGSGNEQYF; DNA: TGTGCCAGTAGTATCGGGACAGGGTCAGGGAACGAGCAGTACTTC; J: TRBJ2-7; D: TRBD1; size: -; V: TRBV19
CDR3: CASSPGTAYQETQYF; DNA: TGTGCCAGCTCACCCGGGACAGCCTACCAAGAGACCCAGTACTTC; J: TRBJ2-5; D: TRBD1; size: -; V: TRBV18
CDR3: CASSSRQGGMKWGTEAFF; DNA: TGTGCCAGCAGTTCCCGACAGGGCGGGATGAAGTGGGGCACTGAAGCTTTCTTT; J: TRBJ1-1; D: TRBD1; size: -; V: TRBV6-2/TRBV6-3